Presented here are 2 T cell receptor beta chains from one specimen sequenced in a study of T cell responses to AZD1222 COVID-19 vaccine. Sequencing was performed with immunoSEQ multiplex PCR; in TCRdb, only in-frame clones are kept and a portion is missing. The profile shows more than 95,000 clones, around 84% of them singletons. The material was peripheral blood, obtained 28 days after the second AZD1222 dose. The receptors stem from an adult who received the AZD1222 COVID-19 vaccine.

The chain couples TRBV10-3 to TRBJ2-2, with D possibly called TRBD1 or TRBD2 (6 bases each). The CDR3 has 14 residues. Per the germline V gene, CDR1 is ENHRY and CDR2 is SYGVKD. Trimming pared 8 bases from V and 4 bases from J, leaving 14 bases between. This chain's CDR3 is CAIDPQGGTGELFF. In DNA, the CDR3 is TGTGCCATCGACCCACAGGGAGGCACCGGGGAGCTGTTTTTT.

This clone occurred once. The chain links TRBV11-1 to TRBJ2-6; no clear D. Trimming took 5 bases from V and 4 from J, leaving 6 bases between them. The CDR3 totals 13 residues. Germline V lookup: CDR1 SGHAT, CDR2 FQDESV (reference sequence). The CDR3 nucleotides are TGTGCCAGCAGCGAGACAGGGGCCAACGTCCTGACTTTC. Amino acids: CASSETGANVLTF.